Below, 14 T cell receptor beta chains from the same sample are listed, as sequenced in a study of shared clonotypes between healthy human individuals. TCRdb's copy holds only in-frame clones and misses some; the assay was immunoSEQ multiplex PCR. Of some 360,000 clones in the sample, about 73% were seen once. Sequencing was performed on memory CD4+ T cells sorted from blood. Subset indicated: CD45RA-negative fraction. The source of these receptors is a man aged 30-40 years in good health.

In its sample, this clone was seen a few times. The gene calls are TRBV10-3 and TRBJ2-1; 10 nucleotides agree with TRBD2. Germline V gene sequence: CDR1 ENHRY, CDR2 SYGVKD. The CDR3 consists of 17 residues. V shed 3 bases, J shed 0 bases, and the junction held 5 bases outside the gene matches. CDR3 sequence reads: CAISDPSSGSSYNEQFF. For the CDR3, the DNA is TGTGCCATCAGTGACCCATCTAGCGGGAGCTCCTACAATGAGCAGTTCTTC.

The chain links TRBV9 to TRBJ2-7; 10 nucleotides match TRBD1. The CDR3 has 16 amino acids. V dropped 3 bases and J dropped 2; count of bases not matched to a gene: 8. In germline, CDR1 is SGDLS, CDR2 YYNGEE. The CDR3 DNA reads as TGTGCCAGCAGCGGCAGGATGGGACAGGGGCCCTACGAGCAGTACTTC. Encoded protein: CASSGRMGQGPYEQYF.

The chain is built from TRBV28 and TRBJ1-2; unclear D gene. The CDR3 loop spans 14 amino acids. Germline CDR1 is MDHEN and CDR2 is SYDVKM. The ends were cut back, 6 bases at V and 7 bases at J, with 18 bases in the middle. CDR3 sequence reads: CASSILGMRSGYTF. The CDR3 DNA reads as TGTGCCAGCAGCATTTTGGGCATGCGGAGTGGCTACACCTTC.

This rearrangement joins TRBV19 to TRBJ1-4; maybe TRBD1 (5 bases). This CDR3 spans 13 amino acids. V lost 7 bases to trimming and J lost 10 bases, with 16 bases between them. Germline CDR1 LNHDA, CDR2 SQIVND (reference sequence). CDR3 bases: TGTGCCAGTACCGCCGGGGCATCATCAAAACTGTTTTTT. This codes for CASTAGASSKLFF.

The chain carries TRBV7-2 and TRBJ2-2, with 7 bases aligning to TRBD2. V trimming: 1 base; J trimming: 7 bases; junction bases outside the gene matches: 6. The CDR3 has 15 amino acids. The germline CDR1 and CDR2 sequences are SGHTA and FQGNSA. Here the CDR3 DNA reads TGTGCCAGCAGCTTAGATCCTAGCGGTATCGGGGAGCTGTTTTTT. It translates to CASSLDPSGIGELFF.

The CDR3 DNA reads as TGCGCCAGCAGCTTGACCGTGACGGGAGGGCAGTATTTT. This translates into CASSLTVTGGQYF. J is TRBJ2-3 and V is TRBV5-1, with TRBD2 matching over 7 bases. The trim removed 1 base at V and 11 bases at J, leaving 7 bases unmatched. The CDR3 consists of 13 residues. Germline values: CDR1 SGHRS, CDR2 YFSETQ.

The rearrangement links TRBV2 to TRBJ2-1; 15 bases are a match to TRBD2. Germline V gene data show CDR1 as SNHLY and CDR2 as FYNNEI. The CDR3 has 22 residues. With 5 bases clipped from V and 0 bases from J, the junction kept 17 bases outside the gene matches. The CDR3 coding sequence is TGTGCCAGCAGTCAACCAGGCGCGCGGGGACTAGCGGGAGGAGGCTCCTACAATGAGCAGTTCTTC. Its translation: CASSQPGARGLAGGGSYNEQFF.

The V and J genes are TRBV5-5 and TRBJ2-1, with 7 bases identical to TRBD2. Germline CDR1 and CDR2: SGHKS and YYEKEE (reference sequence). The CDR3 contains 15 residues. After removal of 4 bases from V and 15 bases from J, the junction contained 19 bases not matched to a gene. The CDR3 coding sequence is TGTGCCAGCAGCCCCTTGACTAGCTCCTCTTCTTCCTGGTTCTTC. It encodes CASSPLTSSSSSWFF.

This chain connects TRBV30 to TRBJ1-3; D is unclear. Germline CDR1 is GTSNPN and CDR2 is SVGIG (reference sequence). V was shortened by 0 bases and J by 3 bases, with 6 bases between the two germline ends. This CDR3 has 13 residues. The chain's CDR3 is CAWSVLDGNTIYF. The CDR3 nucleotides read TGTGCCTGGAGTGTATTAGATGGAAACACCATATATTTT.

This chain uses TRBV7-2 with TRBJ2-1; 7 bases are shared with TRBD2. The length of the CDR3 is 17 residues. Germline assignment: CDR1 SGHTA and CDR2 FQGNSA. The trim removed 5 bases at V and 7 bases at J, leaving 17 bases unmatched. The CDR3 DNA reads TGTGCCAGCAGCCCCGCAGCCCTAGCGGCGGTATGGAATGAGCAGTTCTTC. It is translated as CASSPAALAAVWNEQFF.

The chain couples TRBV7-2 to TRBJ2-3; 11 nucleotides agree with TRBD2. The germline V gene has CDR1 SGHTA and CDR2 FQGNSA. The CDR3 is 13 residues long. Losses at the gene ends were 8 bases for V and 4 bases for J; bases not matched to a gene: 2. CDR3 protein: CASRLAGSDTQYF. The DNA of the CDR3 is TGTGCCAGCCGACTAGCGGGATCAGATACGCAGTATTTT. Complete variable domain (other parts from reference TRBV7-2 and TRBJ2-3): GAGVSQSPSNKVTEKGKDVELRCDPISGHTALYWYRQSLGQGLEFLIYFQGNSAPDKSGLPSDRFSAERTGGSVSTLTIQRTQQEDSAVYLCASRLAGSDTQYFGPGTRLTVL.

The chain links TRBV6-1 to TRBJ1-2; weak D call: TRBD1 (5 bases). Trimming removed 3 bases at V and 10 bases at J, with 27 bases between. CDR1 and CDR2 (germline): MNHNS, SASEGT. The CDR3 contains 17 residues. The CDR3 region has the DNA TGTGCCAGCAGTGATTCTAGGAAGCAGTCCAGGGTTATTGTCTACACCTTC. It specifies CASSDSRKQSRVIVYTF.

The gene calls are TRBV19 and TRBJ2-1, with D possibly TRBD2 on 7 matching bases. The CDR3 is 15 residues long. Germline CDR1 LNHDA, CDR2 SQIVND (reference sequence). V lost 5 bases and J lost 8, with 19 bases in between. The DNA of the CDR3 is TGTGCCAGTAGTTTAGGGCAGGGAGGGGGAGATGAGCAGTTCTTC. It is translated as CASSLGQGGGDEQFF.

The chain combines TRBV6-1 with TRBJ2-7; D is perhaps TRBD2 (6 bases). This CDR3 has 18 amino acids. Between the trimmed V and J ends, which lost 2 bases and 5 bases, there was a span of 25 bases. Germline assignment: CDR1 MNHNS and CDR2 SASEGT. The CDR3 here is CASSELGLSLNLYDEQYF. The DNA of the CDR3 is TGTGCCAGCAGTGAACTAGGACTATCTTTGAACCTTTACGACGAGCAGTACTTC.